The rows below give T cell receptor beta chains drawn from one sample of a study of beta chain features in type 1 diabetes. Data came from immunoSEQ multiplex PCR; TCRdb stores just in-frame clones and leaves some out. The sample consists of under 550,000 clones, approximately 10% of them appearing once. Material: naive CD4+ T cells from blood. The receptors shown here come from a woman under 30 in good health. CDR3s include the opening cysteine and the closing phenylalanine or tryptophan. Each record gives: D gene, clone size, J gene, V gene, CDR3 protein, CDR3 DNA. A D gene is named only where the DNA matches it firmly. The listing skips clone size in some rows; elsewhere it reads once, few, many or a size class.

-	-	TRBJ2-5	TRBV14	CASSQFGHPKETQYF	TGTGCCAGCAGCCAGTTTGGCCATCCTAAAGAGACCCAGTACTTC
-	-	TRBJ2-5	TRBV5-4	CASSLEGPRRTQYF	TGTGCCAGCAGCTTGGAGGGCCCGAGGCGGACCCAGTACTTC
TRBD1	-	TRBJ2-1	TRBV6-5	CASSRTGTVYNEQFF	TGTGCCAGCAGCCGGACAGGAACCGTCTACAATGAGCAGTTCTTC
-	-	TRBJ2-7	TRBV29-1	CSVESVSTGPAYEQYF	TGCAGCGTTGAAAGTGTATCCACGGGGCCGGCCTACGAGCAGTACTTC
-	-	TRBJ2-3	TRBV7-2	CASSLAYSTDTQYF	TGTGCCAGCAGCTTGGCTTATAGCACAGATACGCAGTATTTT
-	few	TRBJ2-7	TRBV30	CAWSLTTSYEQYF	TGTGCCTGGAGCTTGACTACCTCCTACGAGCAGTACTTC
-	few	TRBJ2-3	TRBV14	CASSHGLPSTDTQYF	TGTGCCAGCAGCCACGGGCTTCCTAGCACAGATACGCAGTATTTT
-	-	TRBJ1-1	TRBV30	CAWRLGHSNTEAFF	TGTGCCTGGAGATTAGGACATTCGAACACTGAAGCTTTCTTT
-	few	TRBJ1-1	TRBV5-1	CASSEQGYTEAFF	TGCGCCAGCAGCGAACAGGGTTACACTGAAGCTTTCTTT
-	-	TRBJ2-2	TRBV12-5	CASGLILSGANTGELFF	TGTGCTAGTGGTTTGATCCTTAGTGGGGCGAACACCGGGGAGCTGTTTTTT
-	-	TRBJ2-7	TRBV7-7	CASSLGPRSYEQYF	TGTGCTAGCAGCTTGGGACCGCGCTCCTACGAGCAGTACTTC
-	-	TRBJ1-3	TRBV30	CAWSVQVSGNTIYF	TGTGCCTGGAGTGTACAGGTCTCTGGAAACACCATATATTTT
-	few	TRBJ2-1	TRBV6-5	CASSPAGLIYNEQFF	TGTGCCAGCAGCCCGGCGGGACTTATCTACAATGAGCAGTTCTTC
TRBD2	-	TRBJ2-1	TRBV7-2	CASSSPGLARSYNEQFF	TGTGCCAGCAGCTCTCCGGGACTAGCGCGCTCCTACAATGAGCAGTTCTTC
-	-	TRBJ1-6	TRBV6-1	CASLRFNSPLHF	TGTGCCAGCCTCAGGTTTAATTCACCCCTCCACTTT
-	-	TRBJ1-1	TRBV25-1	CASKSTGTNTEAFF	TGTGCCAGCAAGTCGACAGGAACGAACACTGAAGCTTTCTTT
TRBD1	-	TRBJ2-1	TRBV23-1	CASSQYEGAIYNEQFF	TGCGCCAGCAGTCAATATGAGGGGGCGATATACAATGAGCAGTTCTTC
-	few	TRBJ1-3	TRBV4-3	CASSNAWGSGNTIYF	TGCGCCAGCAGCAATGCGTGGGGCTCTGGAAACACCATATATTTT
-	few	TRBJ1-2	TRBV7-9	CASTFKAGNGYTF	TGTGCCAGCACCTTCAAAGCGGGGAATGGCTACACCTTC
-	-	TRBJ2-2	TRBV7-3	CASSLQGYTGELFF	TGTGCCAGCAGCTTACAGGGTTACACCGGGGAGCTGTTTTTT
-	few	TRBJ1-1	TRBV10-3	CAISSQATEAFF	TGTGCCATCAGTAGCCAGGCCACTGAAGCTTTCTTT
-	-	TRBJ2-7	TRBV7-9	CASSSQGSYEQYF	TGTGCCAGCAGCTCACAGGGATCCTACGAGCAGTACTTC
TRBD1	-	TRBJ2-7	TRBV2	CASRDRGLGSYEQYF	TGTGCCAGCAGGGACAGGGGTTTGGGCTCCTACGAGCAGTACTTC
TRBD2	-	TRBJ2-5	TRBV4-2	CASGLAGVAGAETQYF	TGTGCCAGCGGACTAGCGGGGGTCGCCGGGGCGGAGACCCAGTACTTC
-	-	TRBJ2-4	TRBV5-4	CASSDRLEWGIQYF	TGTGCCAGCAGCGATAGATTGGAGTGGGGCATTCAGTACTTC
-	-	TRBJ1-2	TRBV5-1	CASSLDRFYGYTF	TGCGCCAGCAGCTTGGACAGATTCTATGGCTACACCTTC
TRBD1	-	TRBJ1-2	TRBV28	CASNTGGYGYTF	TGTGCCAGCAATACAGGGGGCTATGGCTACACCTTC